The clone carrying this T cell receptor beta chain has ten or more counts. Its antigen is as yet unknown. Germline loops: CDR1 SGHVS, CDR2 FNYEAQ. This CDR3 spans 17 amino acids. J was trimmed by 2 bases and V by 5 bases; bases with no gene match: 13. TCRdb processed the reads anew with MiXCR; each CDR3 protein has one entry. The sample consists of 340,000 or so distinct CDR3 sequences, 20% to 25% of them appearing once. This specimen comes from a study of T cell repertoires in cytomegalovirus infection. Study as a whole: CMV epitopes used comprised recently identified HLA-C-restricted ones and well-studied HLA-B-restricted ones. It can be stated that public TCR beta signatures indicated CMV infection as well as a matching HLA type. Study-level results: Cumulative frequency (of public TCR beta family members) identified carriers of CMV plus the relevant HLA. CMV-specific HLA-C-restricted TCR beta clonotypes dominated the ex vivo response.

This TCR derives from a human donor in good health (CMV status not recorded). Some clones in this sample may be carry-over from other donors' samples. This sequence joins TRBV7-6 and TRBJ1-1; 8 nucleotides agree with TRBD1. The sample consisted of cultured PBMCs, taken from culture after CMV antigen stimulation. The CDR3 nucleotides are TGTGCCAGCAGCCTAAAGTGGGTAGGACAGGGAAACACTGAAGCTTTCTTT. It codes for CASSLKWVGQGNTEAFF.